This T cell receptor (beta chain) was captured in a study of blood T cells in healthy people across ages. This CDR3 region has 16 residues. The germline V and J ends were trimmed by 2 bases and 0 bases, with 11 bases remaining between them. Germline CDR1 and CDR2: MNHNY and SVGAGI (reference sequence). A J-beta primer mix and a sample-barcoded 5' primer were used in a second PCR of about 7 to 12 cycles. TCRdb fed the 5' RACE reads into MiXCR, producing one record per CDR3 protein. The sample shows 1.5 million to 2 million distinct CDR3 sequences, roughly two fifths of them seen only once. The receptor was derived from a human donor in good health. The source material was blood. V is TRBV6-6 and J is TRBJ1-3, with D possibly matching TRBD1 (6 bases). Written as DNA, the CDR3 is TGTGCCAGCAGTTACCCGACACAGGGCTCTGGAAACACCATATATTTT. Residues: CASSYPTQGSGNTIYF.